The present TCR beta chain was sequenced within a study of blood T cell repertoires in COVID-19. Study as a whole: Acute and convalescent COVID-19 samples came from the United States, Italy and Spain.

Sequenced by immunoSEQ multiplex PCR; TCRdb stores in-frame clones only, minus some. The table lists around 250,000 clones, 86% of them singletons. CDR1 LGHNT and CDR2 FRNRAP come from the germline V gene. Trimming took 1 base from V and 4 from J, leaving 16 bases between them. The CDR3 sequence is 17 residues long. This clone was seen more than once but under ten times. The material sequenced was PBMCs or T cells enriched from blood (not recorded which). The chain has TRBV12-5 and TRBJ2-2, with D possibly matching TRBD1 (6 bases). The clonotype comes from a man between 18 and 35 years old who had recovered from COVID-19. The CDR3 DNA reads TGTGCTAGTGGTTTGGGATCTGGGACATGGACCACCGGGGAGCTGTTTTTT. Translating gives CASGLGSGTWTTGELFF.